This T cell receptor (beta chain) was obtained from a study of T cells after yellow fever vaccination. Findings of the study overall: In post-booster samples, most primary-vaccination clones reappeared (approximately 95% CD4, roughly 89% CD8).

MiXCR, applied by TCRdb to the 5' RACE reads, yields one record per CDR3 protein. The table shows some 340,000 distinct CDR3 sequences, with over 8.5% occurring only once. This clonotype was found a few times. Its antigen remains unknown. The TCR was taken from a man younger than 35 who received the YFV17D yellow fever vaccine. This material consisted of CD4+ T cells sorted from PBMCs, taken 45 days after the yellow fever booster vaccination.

CDR3 protein: CSAVTRDWGTQYF. For the CDR3, the DNA is TGCAGTGCTGTCACTCGGGACTGGGGGACCCAGTACTTC. This sequence joins TRBV20-1 and TRBJ2-5; D is perhaps TRBD2 (6 bases). The CDR3 has 13 amino acids. The germline V gene encodes CDR1 DFQATT and CDR2 SNEGSKA (reference sequence). V was shortened by 5 bases and J by 7 bases, with 17 bases between the two germline ends.